This T cell receptor (beta chain) was recovered during a study of T cells in Graves' hyperthyroidism and ophthalmopathy. Study-wide results and limits: Researchers report that a 13 V-J model separated ophthalmopathy from stable hyperthyroidism. Most clonotypes that expanded in the thyroid above 0.001 also showed up in blood.

TCR beta CDR3 region amplification was performed from RNA transcripts. The TCR CDR3 was amplified in a first-round RT-PCR using the HTBI primer set. One entry per CDR3 protein, called by TCRdb with MiXCR from the multiplex PCR reads. The table includes about 640,000 distinct CDR3 sequences, roughly 15% detected once. This clonotype occurred a few times. Its antigen is still unknown. One end of the junction is discordant with germline, which a read error may explain. Sequenced material: blood. The TCR comes from a woman aged 50 to 60 with Graves' ophthalmopathy.

CDR3 sequence reads: CASSFGTGGGETQYF. The DNA for the CDR3 is TGTGCTAGCAGCTTCGGGACAGGGGGGGGAGAGACCCAGTACTTC. V is TRBV7-7 and J is TRBJ2-5, with TRBD1 identical over 11 bases. The CDR3 consists of 15 residues. From germline, CDR1 is SSHAT and CDR2 FNYEAQ (reference sequence). The variable domain in full, completed from reference TRBV7-7 and TRBJ2-5, reads GAGVSQSPRYKVTKRGQDVTLRCDPISSHATLYWYQQALGQGPEFLTYFNYEAQPDKSGLPSDRFSAERPEGSISTLTIQRTEQRDSAMYRCASSFGTGGGETQYFGPGTRLLVL.